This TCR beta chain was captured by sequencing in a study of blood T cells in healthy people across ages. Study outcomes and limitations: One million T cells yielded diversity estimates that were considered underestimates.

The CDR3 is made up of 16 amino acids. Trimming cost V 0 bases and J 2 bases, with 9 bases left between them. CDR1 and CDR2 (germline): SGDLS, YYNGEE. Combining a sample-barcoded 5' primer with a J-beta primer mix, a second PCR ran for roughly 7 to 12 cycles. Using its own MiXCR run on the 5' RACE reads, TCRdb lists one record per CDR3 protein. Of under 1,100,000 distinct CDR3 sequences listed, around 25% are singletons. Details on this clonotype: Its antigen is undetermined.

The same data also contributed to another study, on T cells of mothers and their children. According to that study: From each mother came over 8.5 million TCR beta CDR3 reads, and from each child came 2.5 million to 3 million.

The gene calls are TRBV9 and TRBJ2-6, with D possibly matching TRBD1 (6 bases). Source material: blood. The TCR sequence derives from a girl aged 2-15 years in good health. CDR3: CASSVDAGAGANVLTF. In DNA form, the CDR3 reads TGTGCCAGCAGCGTAGACGCAGGGGCTGGGGCCAACGTCCTGACTTTC.